This T cell receptor (beta chain) comes out of a study of T cell repertoires in cytomegalovirus infection. Study at large: Public TCR beta signatures were indicative of both CMV infection and a matching HLA type.

V was pared by 0 bases and J by 4 bases, with 23 bases of the junction left unmatched. Looked up from germline, CDR1 is LGHNT and CDR2 is FRNRAP. This CDR3 region has 21 residues. Details on this clonotype: The target antigen is unknown.

TCRdb reprocessed the reads with MiXCR, giving one entry per CDR3 protein. The sample records under 850,000 distinct CDR3 sequences, around 30% being singletons. Study-wide results and limits: The ex vivo response showed dominance by HLA-C-restricted CMV-specific TCR beta clonotypes. Summed frequency of public TCR beta families distinguished CMV carriers with the relevant HLA.

This specimen was cultured PBMCs, taken from culture after CMV antigen stimulation. The chain employs TRBV12-5 and TRBJ2-7; 8 nucleotides align to TRBD1. The receptor's source is a human donor in good health (CMV status not recorded). Some clones in this sample may be carry-over from other donors' samples. This CDR3 is CASGLVRNVRVAGGLSYEQYF. In nucleotides, the CDR3 is TGTGCTAGTGGTTTGGTCCGAAACGTACGCGTGGCAGGGGGCTTGAGTTACGAGCAGTACTTC.